The rows below give T cell receptor beta chains drawn from one sample of a study of control samples from healthy donors and cancer patients. Using immunoSEQ multiplex PCR, the repertoire was profiled, and TCRdb retains in-frame clones only, with some absent. The sample carries tens of thousands of clones, roughly 89% recorded once. The specimen was blood. All receptors derive from a middle-aged man in good health. Each CDR3 is given with its conserved first and last residue. D genes are given only for firm matches. The listing skips clone size in some rows; elsewhere it reads once, few, many or a size class.

j_call clone_size cdr3_length d_call v_call cdr3_aa cdr3_nt
TRBJ1-5 . 14 . TRBV18 CASSLGGVNQPQHF TGCGCCAGCTCTTTAGGTGGGGTCAATCAGCCCCAGCATTTT
TRBJ1-1 . 15 TRBD1 TRBV18 CASSLPGQGWAEAFF TGTGCCAGCTCACTCCCGGGACAGGGTTGGGCTGAAGCTTTCTTT
TRBJ1-3 . 18 . TRBV5-6 CASSFGVGPQVSGNTIYF TGTGCCAGCAGCTTTGGTGTCGGTCCACAAGTCTCTGGAAACACCATATATTTT
TRBJ1-5 . 13 . TRBV12-3/TRBV12-4 CASSQQENQPQHF TGTGCCAGCAGTCAACAGGAGAATCAGCCCCAGCATTTT
TRBJ2-5 . 16 TRBD2 TRBV7-6 CASSFPLTGGQETQYF TGTGCCAGCAGCTTCCCCCTAACGGGGGGACAAGAGACCCAGTACTTC
TRBJ2-7 once 15 . TRBV6-5 CASRGRGPNPYEQYF TGTGCCAGCAGGGGACGCGGGCCCAACCCCTACGAGCAGTACTTC
TRBJ2-5 . 18 TRBD2 TRBV24-1 CATSDSRTSGYVQETQYF TGTGCCACCAGTGATTCACGGACTAGCGGATACGTACAAGAGACCCAGTACTTC
TRBJ1-1 . 17 . TRBV19 CASSIDQGEGLNTEAFF TGTGCCAGTAGTATAGATCAAGGGGAGGGACTAAACACTGAAGCTTTCTTT
TRBJ1-1 . 18 . TRBV9 CASSEEEAQRGEGTEAFF TGTGCCAGCAGCGAGGAGGAGGCACAGAGAGGGGAGGGGACTGAAGCTTTCTTT
TRBJ2-1 . 13 . TRBV27 CASRGLSYNEQFF TGTGCCAGCAGAGGACTCTCCTACAATGAGCAGTTCTTC
TRBJ2-1 . 14 . TRBV5-8 CASSLGQTYNEQFF TGTGCCAGCAGCTTGGGACAGACTTACAATGAGCAGTTCTTC
TRBJ2-3 . 18 TRBD2 TRBV29-1 CSVEVYKRGGQSTDTQYF TGCAGCGTTGAAGTATACAAGCGGGGGGGTCAAAGCACAGATACGCAGTATTTT
TRBJ1-6 . 16 . TRBV14 CASSQDWQAYNSPLHF TGTGCCAGCAGCCAAGATTGGCAGGCTTATAATTCACCCCTCCACTTT
TRBJ1-5 once 13 . TRBV19 CASSMGEGQPQHF TGTGCCAGTAGTATGGGGGAGGGGCAGCCCCAGCATTTT
TRBJ2-1 . 12 TRBD2 TRBV6-6 CATVAGGNEQFF TGTGCCACAGTAGCGGGGGGCAATGAGCAGTTCTTC
TRBJ1-2 . 13 . TRBV19 CASSMQGDYGYTF TGTGCCAGTAGTATGCAGGGCGACTATGGCTACACCTTC
TRBJ1-5 . 13 . TRBV5-1 CASSLGPNQPQHF TGCGCCAGCAGCCTGGGACCGAATCAGCCCCAGCATTTT
TRBJ1-1 once 13 TRBD1 TRBV12-3/TRBV12-4 CASSLFGTGGPFF TGTGCCAGCAGTTTATTCGGGACAGGTGGGCCTTTCTTT
TRBJ1-5 . 16 . TRBV18 CASSPGMGSSNQPQHF TGTGCCAGCTCACCTGGGATGGGGTCTAGCAATCAGCCCCAGCATTTT
TRBJ1-6 . 14 . TRBV11-2 CASSLGITNSPLHF TGTGCCAGCAGCTTAGGAATAACCAATTCACCCCTCCACTTT
TRBJ2-3 . 15 . TRBV27 CASSRSYQGTDTQYF TGTGCCAGCAGCAGAAGTTACCAAGGCACAGATACGCAGTATTTT
TRBJ1-4 . 15 . TRBV19 CASSPGTVATEKLFF TGTGCCAGTAGTCCCGGGACTGTCGCTACTGAAAAACTGTTTTTT
TRBJ2-3 . 14 . TRBV7-9 CASSLVKATDTQYF TGTGCCAGCAGCTTAGTGAAGGCTACAGATACGCAGTATTTT
TRBJ2-3 . 13 TRBD1 TRBV11-3 CASTDRGTDTQYF TGTGCCAGCACGGACAGGGGGACAGATACGCAGTATTTT
TRBJ1-5 . 15 . TRBV30 CAGLIERRPFRPQHF TGTGCCGGCCTAATTGAACGGCGACCCTTTCGGCCCCAGCATTTT
TRBJ2-5 . 14 . TRBV5-4 CASSPTGLQETQYF TGTGCCAGCAGCCCGACAGGCCTCCAAGAGACCCAGTACTTC
TRBJ2-3 few 15 TRBD2 TRBV11-2 CASSLGRGWGDTQYF TGTGCCAGCAGCTTGGGGAGGGGCTGGGGGGATACGCAGTATTTT